These T cell receptor beta chains were read from a single sample in a study of blood T cell repertoires in COVID-19. The protocol was immunoSEQ multiplex PCR, while the TCRdb copy is restricted to in-frame clones and leaves out a portion. The sample carries approximately 160,000 clones, around 84% recorded once. The specimen was PBMCs or T cells enriched from blood (not recorded which). Receptors originate from a middle-aged man who had recovered from COVID-19. The CDR3 runs from the conserved cysteine through the conserved F or W. A D gene is named only where the DNA matches it firmly. Rows may omit the clone size; those that give it use once, few, many or a size class.

CASSLLLAGPYNEQFF	TGTGCCAGCAGCTTGTTACTAGCGGGACCATACAATGAGCAGTTCTTC	TRBV5-4	TRBD2	TRBJ2-1	.
CASSQGRRGERGNTIYF	TGTGCCAGCAGCCAAGGCCGGCGAGGAGAGAGGGGGAACACCATATATTTT	TRBV3-1/TRBV3-2	.	TRBJ1-3	.
CASSIVGGRINIQYF	TGTGCCAGCTCGATCGTGGGGGGGCGCATAAACATTCAGTACTTC	TRBV18	.	TRBJ2-4	.
CASSLTGTGAQPQHF	TGCGCCAGCAGCCTAACCGGGACAGGGGCTCAGCCCCAGCATTTT	TRBV4-1	TRBD1	TRBJ1-5	.
CASSLGTNVILSTEAFF	TGCGCCAGCAGCTTGGGAACAAATGTCATTTTAAGCACTGAAGCTTTCTTT	TRBV5-1	.	TRBJ1-1	.
CASRLTTGGGTGELFF	TGTGCCAGCAGGCTAACTACAGGGGGCGGAACCGGGGAGCTGTTTTTT	TRBV7-6	TRBD1	TRBJ2-2	.
CASSLEDTGDGYTF	TGTGCCAGCAGCTTAGAAGACACCGGGGATGGCTACACCTTC	TRBV7-6	.	TRBJ1-2	.
CASTIRTAYGYTF	TGTGCCAGTACGATTAGGACAGCCTATGGCTACACCTTC	TRBV19	.	TRBJ1-2	.
CASRGDSYGYTF	TGTGCCAGCAGAGGAGACAGCTATGGCTACACCTTC	TRBV2	.	TRBJ1-2	.
CASSYPDRGLQETQYF	TGTGCCAGCAGTTATCCCGACAGGGGGCTCCAAGAGACCCAGTACTTC	TRBV6-2/TRBV6-3	TRBD1	TRBJ2-5	.
CASSVGGTGIYEQYF	TGCGCCAGCAGCGTTGGCGGGACAGGCATCTACGAGCAGTACTTC	TRBV5-1	TRBD1	TRBJ2-7	.
CASRAQVSATDTQYF	TGCGCCAGCAGGGCACAGGTCTCGGCGACAGATACGCAGTATTTT	TRBV5-1	.	TRBJ2-3	.
CASSSDRATEAFF	TGTGCCAGCAGCTCCGACAGGGCCACTGAAGCTTTCTTT	TRBV9	TRBD1	TRBJ1-1	.
CASSQGSTDTQYF	TGTGCCAGCAGCCAGGGGTCGACAGATACGCAGTATTTT	TRBV7-6	.	TRBJ2-3	.
CARPGGDTGELFF	TGTGCCAGGCCAGGGGGCGACACCGGGGAGCTGTTTTTT	TRBV5-6	TRBD1	TRBJ2-2	.
CAWSRRSSGGLSTDTQYF	TGTGCCTGGAGCCGGAGGTCTAGCGGGGGGCTAAGCACAGATACGCAGTATTTT	TRBV30	TRBD2	TRBJ2-3	.
CASNDRAGETQYF	TGTGCCAGCAACGACAGGGCGGGGGAGACCCAGTACTTC	TRBV2	.	TRBJ2-5	.
CASSDGDRGRPQHF	TGTGCCAGCAGTGATGGGGACAGGGGGCGGCCCCAGCATTTT	TRBV6-1	TRBD1	TRBJ1-5	.
CASSLDRFGTGGPPQYF	TGTGCCAGCAGCTTAGATCGGTTTGGGACAGGGGGCCCTCCCCAGTACTTC	TRBV11-2	TRBD1	TRBJ2-7	.
CASSVARAGLPGANVLTF	TGTGCCAGCAGCGTGGCGAGGGCTGGTCTTCCTGGGGCCAACGTCCTGACTTTC	TRBV9	.	TRBJ2-6	.
CASRGLAGAGEQYF	TGCGCCAGCAGGGGACTAGCGGGGGCAGGTGAGCAGTATTTT	TRBV10-2	TRBD2	TRBJ2-3	.
CASNGRGLYTEAFF	TGTGCCAGTAACGGCAGGGGGCTTTACACTGAAGCTTTCTTT	TRBV19	TRBD1	TRBJ1-1	once